This is a list of T cell receptor beta chains from one sample in a study of T cells in narcolepsy. Profiling relied on immunoSEQ multiplex PCR, and the TCRdb table lists in-frame clones only, not all of them. The repertoire holds over 25,000 clones, with 78% as singletons. The sample was CD45RA- memory CD4+ T cells from PBMCs. All receptors derive from a human donor with narcolepsy. CDR3s include the opening cysteine and the closing phenylalanine or tryptophan. Each record gives: D gene, V gene, J gene, clone size, CDR3 protein, CDR3 DNA. A D gene is named only where the DNA matches it firmly. Only some rows state a clone size, as once, few, many or a class for expanded clones.

>NA|TRBV4-2|TRBJ2-3|NA
CASSQDVGDTQYF
TGTGCCAGCAGCCAAGATGTGGGGGATACGCAGTATTTT
>NA|TRBV5-4|TRBJ2-3|NA
CASSLAKAGYTDTQYF
TGTGCCAGCAGCTTGGCCAAGGCAGGGTACACAGATACGCAGTATTTT
>TRBD1|TRBV7-7|TRBJ2-1|NA
CASSPGQANNEQFF
TGTGCCAGCAGCCCCGGACAGGCTAACAATGAGCAGTTCTTC
>NA|TRBV23-1|TRBJ1-5|NA
CASSHLPTGSAQPQHF
TGCGCCAGCAGTCACCTCCCGACAGGAAGCGCTCAGCCCCAGCATTTT
>NA|TRBV19|TRBJ1-2|once
CASSNWGQGGYTF
TGTGCCAGTAGCAACTGGGGGCAGGGGGGCTACACCTTC
>TRBD1|TRBV5-4|TRBJ2-7|once
CASSSGQGPIYEQYF
TGTGCCAGCAGCTCTGGACAGGGACCTATCTACGAGCAGTACTTC
>NA|TRBV6-5|TRBJ2-7|NA
CASSYSRATYYEQYF
TGTGCCAGCAGTTACAGCAGGGCAACTTACTACGAGCAGTACTTC
>NA|TRBV30|TRBJ1-4|NA
CAWRVFGAEKLFF
TGTGCCTGGAGAGTCTTCGGGGCTGAAAAACTGTTTTTT
>TRBD2|TRBV2|TRBJ2-5|few
CASRPRMRGKQETQYF
TGTGCCAGCAGGCCTAGAATGCGGGGGAAGCAAGAGACCCAGTACTTC
>NA|TRBV9|TRBJ2-5|NA
CASSVAPDQETQYF
TGTGCCAGCAGCGTAGCTCCAGATCAAGAGACCCAGTACTTC
>NA|TRBV14|TRBJ1-6|NA
CASSGHYNSPLHF
TGTGCCAGCAGCGGGCACTATAATTCACCCCTCCACTTT
>NA|TRBV7-2|TRBJ1-2|few
CASSLVPQGIYGYTF
TGTGCCAGCAGCTTAGTGCCCCAGGGGATCTATGGCTACACCTTC
>NA|TRBV27|TRBJ1-5|NA
CASSARDNQPQHF
TGTGCCAGCAGTGCGAGGGACAATCAGCCCCAGCATTTT
>NA|TRBV14|TRBJ1-3|NA
CASSQGGGRGRNTIYF
TGTGCCAGCAGCCAGGGAGGCGGAAGAGGCAGAAACACCATATATTTT
>NA|TRBV6-1|TRBJ1-5|few
CASSDSSRGGQPQHF
TGTGCCAGCAGTGACAGCTCGAGGGGGGGACAGCCCCAGCATTTT
>TRBD2|TRBV19|TRBJ2-5|NA
CASSIVPLTSGQETQYF
TGTGCCAGTAGTATAGTCCCCCTAACTAGCGGCCAAGAGACCCAGTACTTC
>NA|TRBV29-1|TRBJ2-3|once
CSVVTTSTDTQYF
TGCAGCGTTGTCACTACTAGCACAGATACGCAGTATTTT
>TRBD1|TRBV19|TRBJ2-3|few
CASSIGQGMTDTQYF
TGTGCCAGTAGTATCGGACAGGGGATGACAGATACGCAGTATTTT
>NA|TRBV30|TRBJ1-5|NA
CAWSPGWDQPQHF
TGTGCCTGGAGTCCAGGGTGGGATCAGCCCCAGCATTTT
>TRBD1|TRBV5-1|TRBJ1-2|NA
CASSLFGTGGFGYTF
TGCGCCAGCAGCTTGTTCGGGACAGGGGGCTTTGGCTACACCTTC
>NA|TRBV6-5|TRBJ2-7|NA
CASTRGVDYEQYF
TGTGCCAGCACGAGAGGTGTCGACTACGAGCAGTACTTC
>TRBD2|TRBV10-3|TRBJ2-3|NA
CATSGGDPTQYF
TGTGCCACTAGCGGGGGGGACCCTACGCAGTATTTT
>NA|TRBV5-1|TRBJ1-3|NA
CASSLDAWSSGNTIYF
TGCGCCAGCAGCTTGGACGCCTGGTCCTCTGGAAACACCATATATTTT
>TRBD1|TRBV7-3|TRBJ2-5|NA
CASSLRTGVQETQYF
TGTGCCAGCAGCTTACGGACAGGGGTCCAAGAGACCCAGTACTTC
>TRBD1|TRBV6-5|TRBJ2-7|NA
CASSYGGQGATYEQYF
TGTGCCAGCAGTTACGGGGGACAGGGGGCAACGTACGAGCAGTACTTC
>NA|TRBV19|TRBJ2-7|few
CASPQDSYSYEQYF
TGTGCCAGTCCCCAGGACTCCTACTCCTACGAGCAGTACTTC
>TRBD2|TRBV4-1|TRBJ2-1|NA
CASSHRSLAGGRDEQFF
TGCGCCAGCAGCCACCGCAGTTTAGCGGGGGGGCGAGATGAGCAGTTCTTC
>NA|TRBV19|TRBJ2-6|once
CASSQTSGANVLTF
TGTGCCAGTAGTCAAACTTCTGGGGCCAACGTCCTGACTTTC
>TRBD2|TRBV5-6|TRBJ2-2|NA
CASSLVWRGANTGELFF
TGTGCCAGCAGCTTGGTCTGGCGGGGGGCCAACACCGGGGAGCTGTTTTTT
>TRBD1|TRBV9|TRBJ1-1|NA
CASSVADRARGLNTEAFF
TGTGCCAGCAGCGTAGCTGACAGGGCCCGAGGGTTGAACACTGAAGCTTTCTTT
>TRBD1|TRBV4-1|TRBJ2-5|NA
CASSQVPGQPRETQYF
TGCGCCAGCAGCCAAGTTCCGGGACAGCCTAGAGAGACCCAGTACTTC
>NA|TRBV5-6|TRBJ1-2|few
CASSLPNSGGGGANYGYTF
TGTGCCAGCAGCTTACCGAATTCTGGAGGGGGAGGGGCTAACTATGGCTACACCTTC
>NA|TRBV11-2|TRBJ1-6|NA
CASSSSPGPNSPLHF
TGTGCCAGCAGCTCCTCACCGGGTCCTAATTCACCCCTCCACTTT
>NA|TRBV7-9|TRBJ1-5|NA
CASQPGRNQPQHF
TGTGCCAGCCAACCAGGGAGGAATCAGCCCCAGCATTTT
>NA|TRBV7-8|TRBJ2-7|NA
CASSFNWGSEQYF
TGTGCCAGCAGCTTTAACTGGGGATCCGAGCAGTACTTC
>NA|TRBV25-1|TRBJ2-7|NA
CASSDQGEQYF
TGTGCCAGCAGTGATCAGGGCGAGCAGTACTTC
>TRBD1|TRBV5-1|TRBJ1-2|once
CASSLPGQVDYGYTF
TGCGCCAGCAGCTTACCGGGACAGGTGGATTATGGCTACACCTTC
>NA|TRBV6-1|TRBJ2-5|NA
CASTEQVFLETQYF
TGTGCCAGCACGGAACAGGTGTTCCTAGAGACCCAGTACTTC
>NA|TRBV10-3|TRBJ2-3|few
CAISESWRRTDTQYF
TGTGCCATCAGTGAGTCGTGGCGACGCACAGATACGCAGTATTTT
>NA|TRBV6-4|TRBJ1-4|few
CASSGSTLFGF
TGTGCCAGCAGTGGATCTACCCTGTTTGGTTTT